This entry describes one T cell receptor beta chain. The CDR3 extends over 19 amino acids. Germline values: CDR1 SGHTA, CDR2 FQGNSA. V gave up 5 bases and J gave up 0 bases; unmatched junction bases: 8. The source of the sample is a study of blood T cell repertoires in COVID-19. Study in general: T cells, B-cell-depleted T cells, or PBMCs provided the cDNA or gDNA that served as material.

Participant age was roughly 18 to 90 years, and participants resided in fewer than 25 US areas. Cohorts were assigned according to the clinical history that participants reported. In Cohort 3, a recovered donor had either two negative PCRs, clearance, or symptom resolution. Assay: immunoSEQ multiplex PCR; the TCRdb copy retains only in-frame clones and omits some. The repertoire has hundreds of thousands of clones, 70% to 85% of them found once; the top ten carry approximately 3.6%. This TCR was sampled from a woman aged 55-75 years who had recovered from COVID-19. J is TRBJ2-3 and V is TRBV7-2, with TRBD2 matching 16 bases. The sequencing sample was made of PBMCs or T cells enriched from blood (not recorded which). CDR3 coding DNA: TGTGCCAGCAGCCTACAGGGACTAGCGGGAGGGAGGAGCACAGATACGCAGTATTTT. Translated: CASSLQGLAGGRSTDTQYF.